These T cell receptor beta chains were read from a single sample in a study of T-cell memory formation after mild COVID-19. TCRdb processed the 5' RACE reads anew with MiXCR; each CDR3 protein has one entry. Counted here are 110,000 to 150,000 distinct CDR3 sequences, about 23% occurring once; the ten biggest clones make up around a quarter. The sample comprised PBMCs or a T cell subset sorted from them (not recorded which). These receptor sequences come from an adult woman who had mild COVID-19 (a few samples of this study predate the infection). Cell type and time point are not known. CDR3s include the opening cysteine and the closing phenylalanine or tryptophan. Fields, in order: D gene, clone size, J gene, V gene, CDR3 DNA, CDR3 protein. A D gene is named only where the DNA matches it firmly. Size is omitted from some rows. Given values are once, few, many or a class for expanded clones.

TRBD2 few TRBJ2-3 TRBV15 TGTGCCACCAGCAGAGACGGGGGGGCCGGAGATACGCAGTATTTT CATSRDGGAGDTQYF
- - TRBJ1-1 TRBV6-2/TRBV6-3 TGTGCCAGCAGTTCCAATGAAGCTTTCTTT CASSSNEAFF
TRBD2 - TRBJ2-4 TRBV28 TGTGCCAGCAGTTCGGGACTAGCGGGGGGGCCGTCCAAAAACATTCAGTACTTC CASSSGLAGGPSKNIQYF
- - TRBJ1-2 TRBV12-3/TRBV12-4 TGTGCCAGCAGTTTCGGAGGACACCCGTACTATGGCTACACCTTC CASSFGGHPYYGYTF
TRBD1 - TRBJ1-2 TRBV6-6 TGTGCCAGCAGTGACGCCCTACAGGGGGCGGATGTCTATGGCTACACCTTC CASSDALQGADVYGYTF
- few TRBJ2-7 TRBV10-3 TGTGCCATCAGTGAGTCGTATGACTACGAGCAGTACTTC CAISESYDYEQYF
TRBD2 few TRBJ2-7 TRBV18 TGTGCCAGCTCACCAGGACTAGCCGGCTCTCCCTACGAGCAGTACTTC CASSPGLAGSPYEQYF
- - TRBJ1-1 TRBV4-1 TGCGCCAGCAGCCAAGGAACAGGGTTGACTGAAGCTTTCTTT CASSQGTGLTEAFF
- - TRBJ1-3 TRBV4-3 TGCGCCAGCAGTCGGGATCGCGCCGCTGGAAACACCATATATTTT CASSRDRAAGNTIYF
- once TRBJ1-4 TRBV14 TGTGCCAGCAGCCATGCCCTGGGGGATAATGAAAAACTGTTTTTT CASSHALGDNEKLFF
- - TRBJ1-4 TRBV25-1 TGTGCCAGCAGTGAATCCTGGGGCACCTCCCAGGAACTGTTTTTT CASSESWGTSQELFF
- few TRBJ1-2 TRBV12-3/TRBV12-4 TGTGCCAGCATGAGTAAGGGTATCTATGGCTACACCTTC CASMSKGIYGYTF
TRBD1 - TRBJ1-6 TRBV4-1 TGCGCCAGCAGCCTAGGTACGGTCGGGACAGTCTATAATTCACCCCTCCACTTT CASSLGTVGTVYNSPLHF
TRBD2 few TRBJ2-5 TRBV7-2 TGTGCCAGCAGCTTAGCCCCGGGACTAGCGGGGGGTCAAGAGACCCAGTACTTC CASSLAPGLAGGQETQYF
- - TRBJ2-3 TRBV7-6 TGTGCCAGCAGCGGCATAAGCACAGATACGCAGTATTTT CASSGISTDTQYF
- - TRBJ1-1 TRBV5-5 TGTGCCAGCAGCTTCGGGTTGGTTGAAGCTTTCTTT CASSFGLVEAFF
- few TRBJ2-6 TRBV4-3 TGCGCCAGCAGCCAAGATCTCCCCTCTGGGGCCAACGTCCTGACTTTC CASSQDLPSGANVLTF
- - TRBJ1-5 TRBV12-3/TRBV12-4 TGTGCCAGCAGCAACATCGGGACTTCTCAGCCCCAGCATTTT CASSNIGTSQPQHF
- many TRBJ1-4 TRBV29-1 TGCAGCGTTGATACGCCCGGGGATTTCGGAAAACTGTTTTTT CSVDTPGDFGKLFF
TRBD1 few TRBJ1-5 TRBV11-2 TGTGCCAGCAGCCCGGGGACAGGGGGTTTAAGCAATCAGCCCCAGCATTTT CASSPGTGGLSNQPQHF
TRBD2 few TRBJ2-1 TRBV4-2 TGTGCCAGCAGCCAAGATACGGGAGGTATGTACAATGAGCAGTTCTTC CASSQDTGGMYNEQFF
- few TRBJ1-1 TRBV7-8 TGTGCCAGCAGCTTATTCGTGCGTCAGGGTGACACTGAAGCTTTCTTT CASSLFVRQGDTEAFF
TRBD1 - TRBJ2-3 TRBV10-3 TGTGCCGCCATGGGGGTACAGGGGCCCCTTGCAGATACGCAGTATTTT CAAMGVQGPLADTQYF
- - TRBJ1-3 TRBV7-9 TGTGCCAGCAGCTTCAGTAGTGTGAGCTCCTCTGGAAACACCATATATTTT CASSFSSVSSSGNTIYF
- - TRBJ2-6 TRBV6-2/TRBV6-3 TGTGCCAGCAGTTTTTCGGTGGATCCCAGCTCTGGGGCCAACGTCCTGACTTTC CASSFSVDPSSGANVLTF
TRBD1 few TRBJ2-5 TRBV7-2 TGTGCCAGCCGCGAGTGGGGGACAGGGGAAGAGACCCAGTACTTC CASREWGTGEETQYF
TRBD2 - TRBJ2-5 TRBV5-5 TGTGCCAGCAGCCAGGGACTAGCGGGAGACAGAGGAGAGACCCAGTACTTC CASSQGLAGDRGETQYF
- - TRBJ1-1 TRBV29-1 TGCAGCGCTCCTGACGGACGGAACACTGAAGCTTTCTTT CSAPDGRNTEAFF
- few TRBJ2-2 TRBV7-9 TGTGCCAGCAGCCCCCCTTTAGGGGACACCGGGGAGCTGTTTTTT CASSPPLGDTGELFF
- few TRBJ2-7 TRBV9 TGTGCCAGCAGCGTGGCCAGCGGGTCCGCCTCCTACGAGCAGTACTTC CASSVASGSASYEQYF
- - TRBJ1-2 TRBV20-1 TGCAGTGGCCGGCAGGACTATGGCTACACCTTC CSGRQDYGYTF
- - TRBJ2-1 TRBV3-1 TGTGCCAGCAGCCAAGAAGCGGATGAGCAGTTCTTC CASSQEADEQFF
TRBD2 - TRBJ2-5 TRBV5-1 TGCGCCAGCAGCTCCGTAGCGGGGGACGAGACCCAGTACTTC CASSSVAGDETQYF
- - TRBJ2-2 TRBV7-9 TGTGCCAGCAGCTCTCAGGGGAACACCGGGGAGCTGTTTTTT CASSSQGNTGELFF
- - TRBJ2-7 TRBV6-6 TGTGCCAGCAGTTACGACGGGAGCTACGAGCAGTACTTC CASSYDGSYEQYF
- few TRBJ2-7 TRBV4-1 TGCGCCAGCAGCCTGGAGGGAGCGACGTCCTACGAGCAGTACTTC CASSLEGATSYEQYF
- few TRBJ2-6 TRBV7-9 TGTGCCAGCAGCTCTTTCCCAGGTGGGGCCTCTGGGGCCAACGTCCTGACTTTC CASSSFPGGASGANVLTF
- - TRBJ2-3 TRBV7-8 TGTGCCAGCAGCTTTCTTTCGGGACGAGCAGATACGCAGTATTTT CASSFLSGRADTQYF
- - TRBJ1-2 TRBV12-3/TRBV12-4 TGTGCCAGCGTTGGGCCCCCTAACTATGGCTACACCTTC CASVGPPNYGYTF
- few TRBJ1-2 TRBV19 TGTGCCAGTAGTATAAAGGAAGGGGGTTTCCTCTATGGCTACACCTTC CASSIKEGGFLYGYTF
- - TRBJ1-6 TRBV5-4 TGTGCCAGCAGCTTACCCGGTGGTACTGACAGGCTGGGGGATAATTCACCCCTCCACTTT CASSLPGGTDRLGDNSPLHF
TRBD2 - TRBJ2-4 TRBV4-2 TGTGCCAGCAGCCAAGTTCTGGGACTAGCGTCGGCCAAAAACATTCAGTACTTC CASSQVLGLASAKNIQYF
TRBD1 - TRBJ2-2 TRBV5-1 TGCGCCAGCACCCACATGGACAGGGCCGGGGAGCTGTTTTTT CASTHMDRAGELFF
TRBD1 - TRBJ1-2 TRBV6-5 TGTGCCAGCAGTTACTCGATGGGACAGGGGTCTGGCTACACCTTC CASSYSMGQGSGYTF
- - TRBJ2-3 TRBV15 TGTGCCACCAGCAGAGAGGCAGGGGGGAGGCGTGATACGCAGTATTTT CATSREAGGRRDTQYF
- few TRBJ2-7 TRBV14 TGTGCCAGCAGCCAAGTAATTGGAGAACCCCAGTACTTC CASSQVIGEPQYF
- few TRBJ1-1 TRBV6-6 TGTGCCACTCAGGACGGTCAGAACACTGAAGCTTTCTTT CATQDGQNTEAFF
TRBD2 few TRBJ2-7 TRBV20-1 TGCAGTGCTAGGGGACTAGCGGACTCCTACGAGCAGTACTTC CSARGLADSYEQYF
TRBD2 - TRBJ2-7 TRBV4-2 TGTGCCAGCAGACAAGAAGGGACTAGCGGGGTTTACGAGCAGTACTTC CASRQEGTSGVYEQYF
- few TRBJ1-2 TRBV7-9 TGTGCCAGCAGGGGCGTCACTATTGATGGCTACACCTTC CASRGVTIDGYTF
- once TRBJ2-7 TRBV4-2 TGTGCCAGCAGCCAAGACGGGGAGGCCTACGAGCAGTACTTC CASSQDGEAYEQYF
- - TRBJ2-5 TRBV12-3/TRBV12-4 TGTGCCAGCAGTTTAGGAGTTGTCGGTAGAGAGACCCAGTACTTC CASSLGVVGRETQYF
TRBD1 many TRBJ2-1 TRBV5-1 TGCGCCAGCAGCTTGGGACGGCTAGGACAGGGATACAATGAGCAGTTCTTC CASSLGRLGQGYNEQFF
TRBD2 - TRBJ2-1 TRBV20-1 TGCAGTGCTAGACCCACCCGACTAGCGGGACCCTACAATGAGCAGTTCTTC CSARPTRLAGPYNEQFF
- few TRBJ2-2 TRBV15 TGTGCCACCGGGTACAGCCGGAACACCGGGGAGCTGTTTTTT CATGYSRNTGELFF
- few TRBJ2-1 TRBV7-9 TGTGCCAGCAGCTCCACCGGGACGGAGTCTGCGGTGTTCTTC CASSSTGTESAVFF
TRBD2 few TRBJ2-7 TRBV7-9 TGTGCCAGCAGCTTAATGGTTAGCGGGGACGAGCAGTACTTC CASSLMVSGDEQYF
- few TRBJ2-1 TRBV12-3/TRBV12-4 TGTGGGGTCGGGCAGGGTTTCTACAATGAGCAGTTCTTC CGVGQGFYNEQFF
TRBD2 - TRBJ2-7 TRBV7-8 TGTGCCAGCAGCTTATCCCCTAGCGGCCCCGGGGGGCAGTACTTC CASSLSPSGPGGQYF